This is a list of T cell receptor beta chains from one sample in a study of CD8+ T cells in alopecia areata. Generated by immunoSEQ multiplex PCR, the TCRdb table keeps only in-frame clones and is missing some. The data show almost 250,000 clones, 67% seen once. Sequenced material: CD4+ T cells sorted from blood, taken at week 0. The origin of the receptors is a human donor with alopecia areata. Each CDR3 is given with its conserved first and last residue. Each record gives: D gene, V gene, clone size, J gene, CDR3 protein, CDR3 DNA. D genes are given only for firm matches. Only part of the rows carry a size: once, few, many, or a class if the clone is expanded.

D: .
V: TRBV30
size: .
J: TRBJ2-3
CDR3: CAWSPLVSTQYF
DNA: TGTGCCTGGAGTCCGCTTGTGAGTACGCAGTATTTT

D: .
V: TRBV2
size: .
J: TRBJ1-4
CDR3: CASSEGTSTNEKLFF
DNA: TGTGCCAGCAGTGAAGGGACATCAACTAATGAAAAACTGTTTTTT

D: TRBD1
V: TRBV30
size: once
J: TRBJ1-2
CDR3: CAWRMDRGHGYTF
DNA: TGTGCCTGGAGAATGGACAGGGGGCATGGCTACACCTTC

D: .
V: TRBV29-1
size: few
J: TRBJ2-7
CDR3: CSVTGPRGDEQYF
DNA: TGCAGCGTAACCGGGCCCCGAGGCGACGAGCAGTACTTC

D: .
V: TRBV2
size: .
J: TRBJ2-3
CDR3: CASGDGRRTDTQYF
DNA: TGTGCCAGCGGAGACGGGCGGCGCACAGATACGCAGTATTTT

D: TRBD1
V: TRBV29-1
size: .
J: TRBJ2-7
CDR3: CSVGTGGSSYEQYF
DNA: TGCAGCGTCGGGACAGGGGGGAGCTCCTACGAGCAGTACTTC

D: .
V: TRBV29-1
size: .
J: TRBJ2-5
CDR3: CSVEVGVETQYF
DNA: TGCAGCGTTGAAGTAGGGGTTGAGACCCAGTACTTC

D: .
V: TRBV11-2
size: .
J: TRBJ1-6
CDR3: CASSLGSPLHF
DNA: TGTGCCAGCAGCTTAGGTTCACCCCTCCACTTT

D: .
V: TRBV11-2
size: .
J: TRBJ1-5
CDR3: CASSQTRGQPQHF
DNA: TGTGCCAGCAGCCAAACCCGGGGGCAGCCCCAGCATTTT

D: TRBD1
V: TRBV2
size: once
J: TRBJ1-5
CDR3: CAKTGQGDQPQHF
DNA: TGTGCTAAGACGGGACAGGGGGATCAGCCCCAGCATTTT

D: .
V: TRBV30
size: .
J: TRBJ1-1
CDR3: CACLVSHTEAFF
DNA: TGTGCCTGCCTGGTTTCGCACACTGAAGCTTTCTTT

D: .
V: TRBV30
size: .
J: TRBJ2-5
CDR3: CAWSAVGRETQYF
DNA: TGTGCCTGGAGCGCCGTAGGGAGGGAGACCCAGTACTTC

D: TRBD1
V: TRBV13
size: .
J: TRBJ1-2
CDR3: CASSLSVGQGNYGYTF
DNA: TGTGCCAGCAGCCTGTCGGTCGGACAGGGGAACTATGGCTACACCTTC

D: .
V: TRBV5-1
size: .
J: TRBJ1-6
CDR3: CASSRDFLQNSPLHF
DNA: TGCGCCAGCAGCCGGGACTTTCTCCAGAATTCACCCCTCCACTTT

D: .
V: TRBV29-1
size: few
J: TRBJ2-1
CDR3: CSGEDRLSYNEQFF
DNA: TGCAGCGGGGAGGACAGGCTGTCCTACAATGAGCAGTTCTTC

D: .
V: TRBV7-9
size: .
J: TRBJ1-6
CDR3: CGFGSYNSPLHF
DNA: TGTGGTTTCGGCTCCTATAATTCACCCCTCCACTTT

D: .
V: TRBV30
size: few
J: TRBJ2-1
CDR3: CAWSVRSNEQFF
DNA: TGTGCCTGGAGTGTACGGAGCAATGAGCAGTTCTTC

D: .
V: TRBV30
size: .
J: TRBJ2-3
CDR3: CAWALWRGSTDTQYF
DNA: TGTGCCTGGGCCCTTTGGCGGGGCAGCACAGATACGCAGTATTTT

D: .
V: TRBV18
size: .
J: TRBJ1-5
CDR3: CASSPSGQPQHF
DNA: TGTGCCAGCTCACCTAGCGGACAGCCCCAGCATTTT

D: .
V: TRBV29-1
size: .
J: TRBJ1-3
CDR3: CSAGGRDALSGNTIYF
DNA: TGCAGCGCAGGAGGACGGGACGCACTCTCTGGAAACACCATATATTTT

D: TRBD2
V: TRBV29-1
size: .
J: TRBJ2-1
CDR3: CSARPASGGYNEQFF
DNA: TGCAGCGCTAGGCCAGCTAGCGGGGGTTACAATGAGCAGTTCTTC

D: TRBD1
V: TRBV9
size: .
J: TRBJ1-2
CDR3: CASSVGDRGRGYGYTF
DNA: TGTGCCAGCAGCGTAGGGGACAGGGGGAGAGGCTATGGCTACACCTTC

D: .
V: TRBV30
size: .
J: TRBJ1-6
CDR3: CAWSDGGSSPLHF
DNA: TGTGCCTGGAGTGACGGGGGATCCTCACCCCTCCACTTT

D: .
V: TRBV30
size: once
J: TRBJ2-3
CDR3: CAWTLLDTQYF
DNA: TGTGCCTGGACCTTGTTGGATACGCAGTATTTT

D: TRBD2
V: TRBV9
size: .
J: TRBJ2-3
CDR3: CASSVALAGEDTQYF
DNA: TGTGCCAGCAGCGTCGCACTAGCGGGGGAAGATACGCAGTATTTT

D: TRBD1
V: TRBV27
size: .
J: TRBJ1-1
CDR3: CASRTQGTNTEAFF
DNA: TGTGCCAGCAGAACACAGGGGACGAACACTGAAGCTTTCTTT

D: .
V: TRBV5-6
size: .
J: TRBJ1-6
CDR3: CASSLVAGGNSPLHF
DNA: TGTGCCAGCAGCTTGGTAGCGGGCGGTAATTCACCCCTCCACTTT

D: TRBD1
V: TRBV29-1
size: .
J: TRBJ1-4
CDR3: CSVSPTGGREKLFF
DNA: TGCAGCGTTTCCCCGACAGGGGGAAGGGAAAAACTGTTTTTT

D: TRBD1
V: TRBV5-1
size: few
J: TRBJ2-7
CDR3: CASSPGTGGTYEQYF
DNA: TGCGCCAGCAGCCCGGGGACAGGGGGCACCTACGAGCAGTACTTC

D: TRBD2
V: TRBV7-2
size: many
J: TRBJ2-5
CDR3: CASSLAGLAGETQYF
DNA: TGTGCCAGCAGCTTAGCTGGACTAGCGGGAGAGACCCAGTACTTC

D: .
V: TRBV29-1
size: .
J: TRBJ2-7
CDR3: CSVEISGNYEQYF
DNA: TGCAGCGTTGAGATTAGCGGAAATTACGAGCAGTACTTC

D: TRBD1
V: TRBV29-1
size: .
J: TRBJ2-7
CDR3: CSVRTGGPYEQYF
DNA: TGCAGCGTCCGGACAGGGGGCCCGTACGAGCAGTACTTC

D: TRBD2
V: TRBV29-1
size: few
J: TRBJ2-1
CDR3: CSVLGLAEAYNEQFF
DNA: TGCAGCGTTCTTGGACTAGCGGAAGCCTACAATGAGCAGTTCTTC

D: .
V: TRBV30
size: .
J: TRBJ2-2
CDR3: CARRGGATGTGELFF
DNA: TGTGCCCGGAGGGGGGGCGCGACGGGAACCGGGGAGCTGTTTTTT

D: TRBD2
V: TRBV5-1
size: few
J: TRBJ2-5
CDR3: CASGTSGYQETQYF
DNA: TGCGCCAGCGGGACTAGCGGTTACCAAGAGACCCAGTACTTC

D: .
V: TRBV7-9
size: .
J: TRBJ1-2
CDR3: CASSFDGRYGYTF
DNA: TGTGCCAGCAGCTTCGACGGACGCTATGGCTACACCTTC

D: .
V: TRBV18
size: .
J: TRBJ2-3
CDR3: CASSPMDTQYF
DNA: TGTGCCAGCTCCCCAATGGATACGCAGTATTTT

D: .
V: TRBV27
size: .
J: TRBJ2-7
CDR3: CASSLFPRDSEQYF
DNA: TGTGCCAGCAGTTTATTCCCCCGGGACTCCGAGCAGTACTTC

D: .
V: TRBV5-1
size: few
J: TRBJ2-1
CDR3: CASSLQGYNEQFF
DNA: TGCGCCAGCAGCTTGCAGGGCTACAATGAGCAGTTCTTC

D: .
V: TRBV11-2
size: .
J: TRBJ2-5
CDR3: CASSFLTVETQYF
DNA: TGTGCCAGCAGCTTTTTGACAGTAGAGACCCAGTACTTC

D: .
V: TRBV11-2
size: .
J: TRBJ2-1
CDR3: CASSLGYYNEQFF
DNA: TGTGCCAGCAGCTTAGGGTACTACAATGAGCAGTTCTTC

D: TRBD1
V: TRBV25-1
size: .
J: TRBJ2-5
CDR3: CASSGSPGTGQETQYF
DNA: TGTGCCAGCAGTGGCTCTCCCGGGACAGGGCAAGAGACCCAGTACTTC